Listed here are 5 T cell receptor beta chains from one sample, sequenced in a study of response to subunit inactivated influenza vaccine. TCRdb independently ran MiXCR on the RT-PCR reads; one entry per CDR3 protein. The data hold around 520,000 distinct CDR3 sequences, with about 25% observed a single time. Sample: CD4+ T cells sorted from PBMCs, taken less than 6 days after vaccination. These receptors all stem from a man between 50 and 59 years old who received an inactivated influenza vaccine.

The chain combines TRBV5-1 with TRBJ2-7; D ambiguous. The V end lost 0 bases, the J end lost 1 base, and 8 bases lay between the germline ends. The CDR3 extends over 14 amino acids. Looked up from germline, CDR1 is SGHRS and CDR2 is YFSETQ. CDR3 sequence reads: CASSLGSQSYEQYF. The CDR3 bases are TGCGCCAGCAGCTTGGGGAGTCAGTCCTACGAGCAGTACTTC.

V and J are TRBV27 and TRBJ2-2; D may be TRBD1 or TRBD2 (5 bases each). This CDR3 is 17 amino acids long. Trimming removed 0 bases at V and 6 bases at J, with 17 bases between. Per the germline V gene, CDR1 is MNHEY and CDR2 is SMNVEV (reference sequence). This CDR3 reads CASSLSGVGLGAGELFF. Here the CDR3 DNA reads TGTGCCAGCAGTTTATCAGGCGTGGGCCTGGGGGCCGGGGAGCTGTTTTTT.

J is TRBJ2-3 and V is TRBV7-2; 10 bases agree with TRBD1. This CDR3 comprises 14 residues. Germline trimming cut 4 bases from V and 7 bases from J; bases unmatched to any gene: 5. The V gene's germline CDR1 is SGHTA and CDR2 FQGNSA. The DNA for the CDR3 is TGTGCCAGCAGCTACCGGGACAGGGGCCATACGCAGTATTTT. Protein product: CASSYRDRGHTQYF. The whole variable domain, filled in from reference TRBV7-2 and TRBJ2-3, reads GAGVSQSPSNKVTEKGKDVELRCDPISGHTALYWYRQSLGQGLEFLIYFQGNSAPDKSGLPSDRFSAERTGGSVSTLTIQRTQQEDSAVYLCASSYRDRGHTQYFGPGTRLTVL.

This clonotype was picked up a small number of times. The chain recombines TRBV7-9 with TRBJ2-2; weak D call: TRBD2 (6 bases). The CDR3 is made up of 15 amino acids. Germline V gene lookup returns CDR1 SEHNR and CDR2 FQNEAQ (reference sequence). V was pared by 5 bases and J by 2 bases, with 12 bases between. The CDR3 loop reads CASSPGLLNTGELFF. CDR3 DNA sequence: TGTGCCAGCAGCCCGGGACTGCTTAACACCGGGGAGCTGTTTTTT.

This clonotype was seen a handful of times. The CDR3, as DNA: TGTGCCACCAGTGACCAGGGCCCTTATGGCTACACCTTC. It specifies CATSDQGPYGYTF. This chain uses TRBV24-1 with TRBJ1-2; a weak D match, TRBD1 (5 bases). Trimming removed 4 bases at V and 5 bases at J, with 10 bases between. CDR1 KGHDR and CDR2 SFDVKD come from the germline V gene. The CDR3 is 13 amino acids.